This T cell receptor (beta chain) was observed in a study of response to subunit inactivated influenza vaccine. Findings and caveats of the study: The authors offered the suggestion that each seasonal influenza vaccination recruits few new T cells.

A single record per CDR3 protein comes from TCRdb applying MiXCR to the RT-PCR reads. This table holds approximately 170,000 distinct CDR3 sequences, 13% to 15% found once. CDR3 size: 15 residues. Germline CDR1 and CDR2: DFQATT and SNEGSKA (reference sequence). Trimming took off 1 base at V and 3 bases at J, with 16 bases between the two ends. This clonotype has only a few counts. The antigen remains unidentified. Sequencing used CD8+ T cells sorted from PBMCs, obtained 5 to 6 days after vaccination. The V call is TRBV20-1, the J call TRBJ2-7; D is possibly TRBD2 (6 bases). The source is a man aged 50-60 years who received an inactivated influenza vaccine. The CDR3 coding sequence is TGCAGTGCTAGAGCCGGACTACTACAGTTCTACGAGCAGTACTTC. This translates into CSARAGLLQFYEQYF.